This entry features one TCR beta chain sequence. The sample originates from a study of blood T cell repertoires in COVID-19. Study overall: Nucleic acid was either cDNA or gDNA, and it came from T cells, B-cell-depleted T cells, or PBMCs.

Authors' analysis steps: Using reference gene primer amplification, nucleated cell counts were estimated. The repertoire was sequenced with immunoSEQ multiplex PCR; TCRdb's copy has only in-frame clones and lacks some. The V and J calls and the clone size are those of that table, but D and trimming were determined from the DNA. The data contain 110,000 or so clones, around 89% of them singletons. CDR3 length equals 13 residues. V was shortened by 1 base and J by 7 bases, with 9 bases between the two germline ends. The germline gives CDR1 PRHDT, CDR2 FYEKMQ (reference sequence). This sequence was found in a woman between 45 and 60 years old with acute or convalescent COVID-19. J is TRBJ2-3 and V is TRBV13; tentative D call: TRBD2 (7 bases). Sequences were obtained from peripheral blood. CDR3 sequence reads: CASSLEGGYTQYF. CDR3 bases: TGTGCCAGCAGCTTAGAGGGGGGGTATACGCAGTATTTT.